The next 22 T cell receptor beta chains were all read from a single sample in a study of identifying expanded T cells in peripheral blood. Repertoires were generated with immunoSEQ multiplex PCR, while TCRdb's copy carries only in-frame clones and drops some. The table lists more than 85,000 clones, about 88% of them singletons. The sequenced material came from blood. Source of these receptors: a person between 18 and 69 years old in good health.

This chain connects TRBV18 to TRBJ2-3; 7 nucleotides match TRBD1. J was trimmed by 2 bases and V by 3 bases; bases with no gene match: 8. Germline CDR1 is KGHSH and CDR2 is LQKENI. CDR3 size: 16 residues. In DNA, the CDR3 is TGTGCCAGCTCACCGTCTCGGGACAGCAACACAGATACGCAGTATTTT. Translation: CASSPSRDSNTDTQYF. The variable domain in full, with the rest retrieved from reference TRBV18 and TRBJ2-3, is NAGVMQNPRHLVRRRGQEARLRCSPMKGHSHVYWYRQLPEEGLKFMVYLQKENIIDESGMPKERFSAEFPKEGPSILRIQQVVRGDSAAYFCASSPSRDSNTDTQYFGPGTRLTVL.

This clone was seen only once. The CDR3 loop reads CASRFPGRVQETQYF. CDR3 DNA: TGTGCCAGCAGATTCCCAGGGCGCGTCCAAGAGACCCAGTACTTC. The V and J genes are TRBV7-9 and TRBJ2-5, with a tentative D call TRBD1 (5 bases). Germline V CDR1 and CDR2: SEHNR, FQNEAQ (reference sequence). V dropped 6 bases and J dropped 1 base, with 15 bases sitting between them. The CDR3 spans 15 residues.

This chain uses TRBV19 with TRBJ1-4; maybe TRBD1 (5 bases). There are 15 residues in the CDR3. V gave up 3 bases and J gave up 1 base, with 9 bases separating them. Germline loops: CDR1 LNHDA, CDR2 SQIVND (reference sequence). The CDR3 loop reads CASSILGVTNEKLFF. The CDR3 DNA reads TGTGCCAGTAGTATCTTAGGGGTAACTAATGAAAAACTGTTTTTT.

V and J are TRBV5-1 and TRBJ2-1; D may be TRBD1 or TRBD2 (5 bases each). CDR1 and CDR2 (germline): SGHRS, YFSETQ. The V end lost 2 bases, the J end lost 10 bases, and 13 bases lay between the germline ends. The CDR3 loop spans 13 amino acids. CDR3 DNA: TGCGCCAGCAGCTTTACGGGGACGAACGAGCAGTTCTTC. Protein: CASSFTGTNEQFF.

V usage is TRBV18 and J usage is TRBJ2-3, with TRBD1 matching 9 bases. With V trimmed by 3 bases and J by 5 bases, 3 bases remained unmatched. Per the germline V gene, CDR1 is KGHSH and CDR2 is LQKENI. The CDR3 totals 14 residues. The CDR3 sequence is CASSPGQGRDTQYF. CDR3 DNA: TGTGCCAGCTCACCGGGACAGGGCAGAGATACGCAGTATTTT.

This clone was observed once. The rearrangement joins TRBV6-5 to TRBJ1-3, with D maybe TRBD1 (6 bases). Germline V gene lookup returns CDR1 MNHEY and CDR2 SVGAGI. The CDR3 is 15 residues long. The V gene lost 6 bases and the J gene lost 0 bases, with 12 bases spanning the gap. The CDR3 loop reads CASSLRDTSGNTIYF. CDR3 DNA sequence: TGTGCCAGCAGCCTCCGGGACACCTCTGGAAACACCATATATTTT.

This rearrangement joins TRBV20-1 to TRBJ2-2, with unresolved D. Trimming left V 5 bases short and J 6 bases short, with 7 bases between. Germline assignment: CDR1 DFQATT and CDR2 SNEGSKA (reference sequence). The CDR3 has 11 residues. Here the CDR3 DNA reads TGCAGTGCTTTAACAGCCGGGGAGCTGTTTTTT. The encoded protein is CSALTAGELFF.

The rearrangement uses TRBV7-2 and TRBJ2-7, with 7 bases matching TRBD2. Germline assignment: CDR1 SGHTA and CDR2 FQGNSA. The CDR3 has 13 amino acids. V shed 2 bases, J shed 3 bases, and the junction held 1 base outside the gene matches. In DNA form, the CDR3 reads TGTGCCAGCAGCTTATGGGAGGGCTACGAGCAGTACTTC. This translates into CASSLWEGYEQYF. The entire variable domain, with the rest obtained from reference TRBV7-2 and TRBJ2-7, is as follows: GAGVSQSPSNKVTEKGKDVELRCDPISGHTALYWYRQSLGQGLEFLIYFQGNSAPDKSGLPSDRFSAERTGGSVSTLTIQRTQQEDSAVYLCASSLWEGYEQYFGPGTRLTVT.

This clone was observed once. The rearrangement joins TRBV7-6 to TRBJ2-2; tentatively, D is TRBD2 (6 bases). The germline V gene has CDR1 SGHVS and CDR2 FNYEAQ. CDR3 length: 15 amino acids. Trimming left V 0 bases short and J 6 bases short, with 11 bases between. CDR3 residues: CASSLAGAGAGELFF. In DNA, the CDR3 is TGTGCCAGCAGCTTAGCAGGAGCGGGTGCCGGGGAGCTGTTTTTT.

This chain links TRBV7-2 with TRBJ2-2; D remains unclear. This CDR3 region has 14 residues. V was cut by 8 bases and J by 4 bases, with 14 bases left in between. Germline CDR1 and CDR2: SGHTA and FQGNSA. CDR3 bases: TGTGCCAGCCCAAAGGGTGGGATCACCGGGGAGCTGTTTTTT. The encoded protein is CASPKGGITGELFF.

The chain joins TRBV10-1 to TRBJ2-1; maybe TRBD2 (6 bases). The CDR3 sequence is 16 residues long. V shed 8 bases and J shed 6 bases, with 23 bases lying between them. Germline V CDR1 and CDR2: WNHNN, SYGVQD (reference sequence). The CDR3 DNA is TGCGCCAGCTCCGTTGACTTTAGCGGAATCGGCAATGAGCAGTTCTTC. It is translated as CASSVDFSGIGNEQFF.

The chain recombines TRBV4-2 with TRBJ2-5; a possible D gene is TRBD2 (6 bases). Per the germline V gene, CDR1 is LGHNA and CDR2 is YNFKEQ. The CDR3 sequence is 15 residues long. V shed 4 bases and J shed 6 bases, with 18 bases lying between them. The CDR3 sequence: CASSPGEGDVKTQYF. CDR3 in DNA: TGTGCCAGCAGCCCGGGAGAAGGGGATGTGAAGACCCAGTACTTC.

The gene calls are TRBV21-1 and TRBJ2-2; the table's D call of TRBD2 was not tested on the DNA. TRBV21-1 is deemed a pseudogene. This CDR3 spans 19 amino acids. CDR3 sequence reads: CASSPSPRGQPPNTGELFF. The DNA for the CDR3 is TGTGCCAGCAGCCCAAGTCCCCGGGGTCAGCCTCCGAACACCGGGGAGCTGTTTTTT.

V gene TRBV7-2 combines with J gene TRBJ1-1, with 9 bases identical to TRBD1. This CDR3 contains 15 residues. Germline assignment: CDR1 SGHTA and CDR2 FQGNSA. J gave up 11 bases and V 1 base, and 11 bases lay outside the gene matches. This chain's CDR3 is CASSLVGDRADQAFF. The CDR3 coding sequence is TGTGCCAGCAGCTTAGTGGGGGACAGGGCGGATCAGGCTTTCTTT.

V usage is TRBV11-2 and J usage is TRBJ1-2; 8 bases are shared with TRBD1. CDR3 length equals 12 residues. Germline trimming cut 4 bases from V and 8 bases from J; bases unmatched to any gene: 3. In germline, CDR1 is SGHAT, CDR2 FQNNGV. The CDR3 bases are TGTGCCAGCAGCTCGACAGGGGACGGCTACACCTTC. It is translated as CASSSTGDGYTF.

J is TRBJ2-7 and V is TRBV4-1; 12 bases align to TRBD2. The CDR3 runs to 15 residues. Germline CDR1 reads MGHRA; CDR2 reads YSYEKL. V gave up 2 bases and J gave up 2 bases; unmatched junction bases: 1. CDR3 nucleotides: TGCGCCAGCAGCCAAACTAGCGGGGGGCCCTACGAGCAGTACTTC. Its translation: CASSQTSGGPYEQYF.

The genes are TRBV4-3 and TRBJ1-4; no clear D gene. With 0 bases removed from V and 5 bases from J, the gap between germline ends came to 10 bases. This CDR3 is built from 15 residues. The germline CDR1 and CDR2 sequences are LGHNA and YSLEER. This chain's CDR3 is CASSQDWRQNEKLFF. As DNA, the CDR3 is TGCGCCAGCAGCCAAGACTGGAGGCAGAATGAAAAACTGTTTTTT.

This chain joins TRBV18 and TRBJ2-3; 8 positions agree with TRBD2. This CDR3 region has 15 residues. J was trimmed by 0 bases and V by 3 bases; bases with no gene match: 2. CDR1 and CDR2 from the germline V gene are KGHSH and LQKENI. CDR3 sequence: CASSPLAGSTDTQYF. The CDR3 DNA is TGTGCCAGCTCACCGCTAGCGGGTAGCACAGATACGCAGTATTTT.

The chain combines TRBV30 with TRBJ1-5, with unresolved D. V was pared by 3 bases and J by 4 bases, with 16 bases between. CDR1 GTSNPN and CDR2 SVGIG come from the germline V gene (reference sequence). The CDR3 runs 15 residues. The CDR3 reads CAWSPRRTGNQPQHF. The CDR3 nucleotides are TGTGCCTGGAGCCCTAGAAGGACGGGAAATCAGCCCCAGCATTTT. The whole variable domain, filled in from reference TRBV30 and TRBJ1-5, reads SQTIHQWPATLVQPVGSPLSLECTVEGTSNPNLYWYRQAAGRGLQLLFYSVGIGQISSEVPQNLSASRPQDRQFILSSKKLLLSDSGFYLCAWSPRRTGNQPQHFGDGTRLSIL.

The V and J genes are TRBV30 and TRBJ2-5; possibly TRBD2 for D (6 bases). This CDR3 has 15 amino acids. V was clipped by 2 bases and J by 4 bases, with 17 bases between them. CDR1 is GTSNPN and CDR2 is SVGIG in the germline V gene (reference sequence). In nucleotides, the CDR3 is TGTGCCTGGAGTCCCACAACGGCGGGGCCAGAGACCCAGTACTTC. This codes for CAWSPTTAGPETQYF. The variable domain in full, with the rest retrieved from reference TRBV30 and TRBJ2-5, is SQTIHQWPATLVQPVGSPLSLECTVEGTSNPNLYWYRQAAGRGLQLLFYSVGIGQISSEVPQNLSASRPQDRQFILSSKKLLLSDSGFYLCAWSPTTAGPETQYFGPGTRLLVL.

This clone appeared a few times. The rearrangement links TRBV25-1 to TRBJ1-6, with D possibly matching TRBD1 (5 bases). V was trimmed by 4 bases and J by 10 bases, leaving 14 bases between them. The CDR3 totals 14 residues. Germline V CDR1 and CDR2: MGHDK, SYGVNS. The CDR3 loop reads CASSASSGYSPLHF. The CDR3 DNA reads as TGTGCCAGCAGTGCAAGTTCAGGGTACTCACCCCTCCACTTT.

The chain combines TRBV10-3 with TRBJ1-4; no clear D. CDR1 is ENHRY, CDR2 SYGVKD, per germline. This CDR3 is built from 13 residues. The V end was cut by 6 bases, the J end by 8 bases, with 13 bases between. The CDR3: CAIRSGLGEKLFF. In DNA, the CDR3 is TGTGCCATCAGATCGGGCCTGGGGGAAAAACTGTTTTTT.